Sequencing of this T cell receptor (beta chain) was carried out in a study of T-cell memory formation after mild COVID-19. TCRdb re-called the 5' RACE reads through MiXCR, storing one row per CDR3 protein. The table shows 550,000 to 700,000 distinct CDR3 sequences, with approximately 19% occurring only once. The CDR3 is 11 amino acids. Per the germline V gene, CDR1 is MNHEY and CDR2 is SVGAGI. V shed 6 bases and J shed 7 bases, with 7 bases lying between them. The J gene is TRBJ1-3, the V gene TRBV6-5; no clear D. Sequenced sample: PBMCs or a T cell subset sorted from them (not recorded which). The receptor's source is an adult woman who had mild COVID-19 (a few samples of this study predate the infection). Cell type and time point are not known. CDR3 amino acids: CASSARNTIYF. The CDR3 coding sequence is TGTGCCAGCAGCGCAAGGAACACCATATATTTT.